This TCR beta chain is from a study of vaccination and CD4 T cells after COVID-19. The overall study: There were three convalescent patients sampled at day 14 and again at days 161 to 241 post-vaccination.

The time point: late sampling 161 to 241 days after vaccination in three convalescent patients. The CDR3 consists of 15 residues. V lost 8 bases, J lost 5 bases, and 11 bases stayed unmatched. The germline V gene encodes CDR1 MGHDK and CDR2 SYGVNS. TCRdb analysed the PCR reads with MiXCR anew, one entry per CDR3 protein. Of over 25,000 distinct CDR3 sequences in the sample, approximately 53% were seen once. The source is a human donor who had recovered from COVID-19. The chain recombines TRBV25-1 with TRBJ2-5; 10 bases line up with TRBD2. The source was CD4+ T cells from blood, collected about 7 months after SARS-CoV-2 vaccination. The CDR3 nucleotides are TGTGCCAGCGGACTACTAGCGGGATGGGACGAGACCCAGTACTTC. Protein product: CASGLLAGWDETQYF.